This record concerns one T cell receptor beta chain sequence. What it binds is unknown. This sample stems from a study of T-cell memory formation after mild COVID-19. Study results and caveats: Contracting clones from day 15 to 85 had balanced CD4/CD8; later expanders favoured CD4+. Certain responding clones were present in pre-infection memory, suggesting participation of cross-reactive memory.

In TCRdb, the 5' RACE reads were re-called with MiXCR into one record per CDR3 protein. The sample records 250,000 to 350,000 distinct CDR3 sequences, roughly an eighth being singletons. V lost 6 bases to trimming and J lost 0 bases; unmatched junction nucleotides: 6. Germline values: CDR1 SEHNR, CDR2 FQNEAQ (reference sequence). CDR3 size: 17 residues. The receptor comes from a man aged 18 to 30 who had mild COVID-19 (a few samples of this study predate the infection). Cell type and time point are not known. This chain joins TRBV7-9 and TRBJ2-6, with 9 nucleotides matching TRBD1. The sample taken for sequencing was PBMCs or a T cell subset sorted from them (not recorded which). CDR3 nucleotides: TGTGCCAGCAGGGCCGGGACAGGGCTCTCTGGGGCCAACGTCCTGACTTTC. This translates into CASRAGTGLSGANVLTF.